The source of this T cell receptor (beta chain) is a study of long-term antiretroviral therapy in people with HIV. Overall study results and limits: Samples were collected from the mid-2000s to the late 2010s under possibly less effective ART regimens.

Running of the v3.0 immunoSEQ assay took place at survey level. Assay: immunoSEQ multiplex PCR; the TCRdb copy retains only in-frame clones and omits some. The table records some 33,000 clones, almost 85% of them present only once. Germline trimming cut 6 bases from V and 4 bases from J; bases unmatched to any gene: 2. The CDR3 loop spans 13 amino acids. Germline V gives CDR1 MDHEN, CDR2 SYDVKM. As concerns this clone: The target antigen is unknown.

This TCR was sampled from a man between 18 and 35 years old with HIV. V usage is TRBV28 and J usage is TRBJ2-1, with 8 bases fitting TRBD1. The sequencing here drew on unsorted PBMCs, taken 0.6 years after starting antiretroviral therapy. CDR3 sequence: CASRGQGYNEQFF. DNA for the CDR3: TGTGCCAGCAGAGGACAGGGATACAATGAGCAGTTCTTC.